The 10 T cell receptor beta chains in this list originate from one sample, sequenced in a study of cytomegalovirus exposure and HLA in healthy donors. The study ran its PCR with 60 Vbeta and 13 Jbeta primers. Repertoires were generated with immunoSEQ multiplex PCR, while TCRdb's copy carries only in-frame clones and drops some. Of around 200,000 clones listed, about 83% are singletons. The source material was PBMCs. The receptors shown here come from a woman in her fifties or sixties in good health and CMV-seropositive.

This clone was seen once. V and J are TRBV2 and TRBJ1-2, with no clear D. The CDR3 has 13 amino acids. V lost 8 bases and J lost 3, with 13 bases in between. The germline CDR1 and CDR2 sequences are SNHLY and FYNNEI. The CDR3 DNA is TGTGCCAGCGGCCTCCGGGTTGACTATGGCTACACCTTC. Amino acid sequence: CASGLRVDYGYTF.

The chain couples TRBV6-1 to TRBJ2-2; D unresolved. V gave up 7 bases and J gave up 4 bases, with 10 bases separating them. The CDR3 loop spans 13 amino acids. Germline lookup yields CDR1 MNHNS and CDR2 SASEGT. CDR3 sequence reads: CASTTPITGELFF. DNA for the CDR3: TGTGCCAGCACGACTCCCATCACCGGGGAGCTGTTTTTT.

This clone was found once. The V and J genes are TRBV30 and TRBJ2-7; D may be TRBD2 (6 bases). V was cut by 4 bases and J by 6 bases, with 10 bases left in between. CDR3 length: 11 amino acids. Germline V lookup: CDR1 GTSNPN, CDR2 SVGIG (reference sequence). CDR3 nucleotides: TGTGCCTGGATGCGGGGTCGCGAGCAGTACTTC. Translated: CAWMRGREQYF.

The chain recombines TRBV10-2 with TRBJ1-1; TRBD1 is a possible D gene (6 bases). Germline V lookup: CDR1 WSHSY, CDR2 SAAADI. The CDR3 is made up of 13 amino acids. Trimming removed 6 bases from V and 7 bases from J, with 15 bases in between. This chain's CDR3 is CASRPTGALEAFF. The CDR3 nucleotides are TGCGCCAGCAGACCGACAGGCGCTCTTGAAGCTTTCTTT.

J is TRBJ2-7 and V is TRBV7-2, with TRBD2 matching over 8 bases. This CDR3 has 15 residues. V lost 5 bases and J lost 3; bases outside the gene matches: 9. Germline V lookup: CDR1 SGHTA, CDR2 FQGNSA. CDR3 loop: CASSQDGGANYEQYF. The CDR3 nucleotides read TGTGCCAGCAGCCAGGACGGGGGGGCGAACTACGAGCAGTACTTC.

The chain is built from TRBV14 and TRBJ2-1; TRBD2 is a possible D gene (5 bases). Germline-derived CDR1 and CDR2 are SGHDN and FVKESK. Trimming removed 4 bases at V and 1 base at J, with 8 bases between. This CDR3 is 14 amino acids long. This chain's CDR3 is CASSRGRSYNEQFF. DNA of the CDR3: TGTGCCAGCAGCCGCGGGCGGTCCTACAATGAGCAGTTCTTC.

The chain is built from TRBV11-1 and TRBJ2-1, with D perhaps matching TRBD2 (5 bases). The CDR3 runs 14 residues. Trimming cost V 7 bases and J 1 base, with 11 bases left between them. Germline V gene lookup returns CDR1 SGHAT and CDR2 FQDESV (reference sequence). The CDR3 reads CASIRPGSYNEQFF. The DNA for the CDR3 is TGTGCCAGCATCAGGCCGGGGTCCTACAATGAGCAGTTCTTC. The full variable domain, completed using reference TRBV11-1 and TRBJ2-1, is EAEVAQSPRYKITEKSQAVAFWCDPISGHATLYWYRQILGQGPELLVQFQDESVVDDSQLPKDRFSAERLKGVDSTLKIQPAELGDSAMYLCASIRPGSYNEQFFGPGTRLTVL.

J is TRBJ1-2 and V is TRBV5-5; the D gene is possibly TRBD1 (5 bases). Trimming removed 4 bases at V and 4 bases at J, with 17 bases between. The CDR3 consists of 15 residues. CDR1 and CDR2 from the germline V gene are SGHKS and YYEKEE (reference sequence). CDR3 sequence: CASSPRGVLGYGYTF. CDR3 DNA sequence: TGTGCCAGCAGCCCTCGGGGGGTCCTGGGCTATGGCTACACCTTC.

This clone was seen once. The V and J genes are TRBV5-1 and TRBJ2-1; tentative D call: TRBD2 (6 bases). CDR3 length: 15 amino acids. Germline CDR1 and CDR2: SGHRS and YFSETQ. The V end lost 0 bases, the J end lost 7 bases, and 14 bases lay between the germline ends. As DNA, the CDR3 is TGCGCCAGCAGCTTGGGGGGCGGGGAGTGGAATGAGCAGTTCTTC. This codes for CASSLGGGEWNEQFF.

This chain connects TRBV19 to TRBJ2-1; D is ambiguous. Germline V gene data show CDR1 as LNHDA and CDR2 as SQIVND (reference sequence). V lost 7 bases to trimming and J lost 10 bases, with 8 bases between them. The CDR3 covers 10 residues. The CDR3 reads CASKKREQFF. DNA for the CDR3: TGTGCCAGTAAGAAGAGGGAGCAGTTCTTC.